One T cell receptor (beta chain) is described in this entry. Its antigen remains unidentified. 60 Vbeta and 13 Jbeta primers were used in PCR. Measured with immunoSEQ multiplex PCR; TCRdb has only the in-frame clones, and not every one. The table records roughly 98,000 clones, around 74% of them present only once. The J segment lost 6 bases and the V segment lost 2 bases, leaving 6 bases of the junction unmatched. This CDR3 comprises 16 residues. Per germline, CDR1 SGHAT and CDR2 FQNNGV. This sample stems from a study of cytomegalovirus exposure and HLA in healthy donors. Study-wide points: Later work found most CMV-associated TCR beta chains apparently HLA-restricted. In a later analysis, TCR association rates varied by HLA locus: DRB1 most, HLA-C fewest.

Sequenced: PBMCs. The chain couples TRBV11-2 to TRBJ2-1; 11 positions match TRBD2. This clonotype was obtained from a woman between 65 and 79 years old in good health and CMV-seropositive. The CDR3 is CASSLTLAGGSNEQFF. CDR3 in DNA: TGTGCCAGCAGCTTAACCCTAGCGGGAGGAAGCAATGAGCAGTTCTTC.